This record covers a single T cell receptor beta chain. Its antigen is not identified. Other DNA variants within this sample encode the same CDR3. This sample is drawn from a study of cytomegalovirus exposure and HLA in healthy donors. Use of 60 Vbeta and 13 Jbeta primers characterized the PCR. Original processing methods: A later analysis counted some 87 million unique TCR beta chains, 9.5 million to 13 million shared. Here immunoSEQ multiplex PCR was the method, and the copy in TCRdb shows in-frame clones only, minus some. The V and J calls and clone size come from that table; D and trimming were worked out from the DNA. Its table lists approximately 130,000 clones. This CDR3 has 15 residues. Germline CDR1 and CDR2: SGDLS and YYNGEE. Trimming shortened V by 4 bases and J by 5 bases, and 18 bases separated the two germline ends. The study, taken as a whole, reports: HLA alleles were associated with around 17,000 TCR beta sequences in a later analysis at 0.05 false discovery rate. A later analysis linked a missense variant in DCLRE1C to the trimming of TCR beta V and J genes. In vitro confirmation showed a few CMV-associated chains to be CMV antigen specific.

This TCR was sampled from a woman aged 55-69 years in good health and CMV-seronegative. The chain uses TRBV9 and TRBJ2-5; a weak D match, TRBD2 (5 bases). The sample taken for sequencing was PBMCs. The CDR3 sequence: CASSRSRGLQETQYF. CDR3 in DNA: TGTGCCAGCAGCCGATCACGCGGGCTACAGGAGACCCAGTACTTC.